Below, 16 T cell receptor beta chains from the same sample are listed, as sequenced in a study of blood T cell repertoires in COVID-19. Sequencing was performed with immunoSEQ multiplex PCR; in TCRdb, only in-frame clones are kept and a portion is missing. The sample consists of about 150,000 clones, approximately 90% of them appearing once. The sequenced sample was peripheral blood. These receptors were collected from a woman aged 70-85 years with acute or convalescent COVID-19.

The V and J genes are TRBV10-3 and TRBJ1-1, with D perhaps matching TRBD1 (5 bases). This CDR3 is built from 14 residues. Germline CDR1 reads ENHRY; CDR2 reads SYGVKD. V dropped 4 bases and J dropped 5 bases, with 14 bases sitting between them. In DNA, the CDR3 is TGTGCCATCAGTGTTGGAGGGGTAGGAACTGAAGCTTTCTTT. Translation gives CAISVGGVGTEAFF.

The CDR3 spells CAVSRGPGGNEQFF. The CDR3 DNA reads TGTGCCGTCTCTCGGGGCCCCGGGGGGAATGAGCAGTTCTTC. The J gene is TRBJ2-1, the V gene TRBV6-5; 7 bases agree with TRBD2. CDR1 MNHEY and CDR2 SVGAGI come from the germline V gene. CDR3 size: 14 residues. V gave up 11 bases and J gave up 7 bases; unmatched junction bases: 14.

A few counts support this clone. The J gene is TRBJ1-5, the V gene TRBV7-9; 9 positions agree with TRBD1. J was trimmed by 9 bases and V by 0 bases; bases with no gene match: 6. The CDR3 is made up of 15 amino acids. The germline CDR1 and CDR2 sequences are SEHNR and FQNEAQ (reference sequence). CDR3: CASSLAGQGSRPQHF. CDR3 sequence (DNA): TGTGCCAGCAGCTTAGCGGGACAGGGATCACGGCCCCAGCATTTT.

CDR3 residues: CASSGRIAKNIQYF. CDR3 sequence (DNA): TGTGCCAGCAGCGGCAGAATAGCCAAAAACATTCAGTACTTC. The gene calls are TRBV11-1 and TRBJ2-4; D is undetermined. V lost 5 bases, J lost 0 bases, and 8 bases lay in between. CDR1 and CDR2 (germline): SGHAT, FQDESV (reference sequence). This CDR3 region has 14 residues.

The chain combines TRBV6-1 with TRBJ2-1; 7 bases match TRBD1. The CDR3 spans 14 residues. Unmatched junction bases numbered 10, after V lost 2 bases and J lost 12 bases. CDR1 is MNHNS, CDR2 SASEGT, per germline. The CDR3 DNA reads TGTGCCAGCAGTGAATCCCTGGACAGGCGAAGGCAGTTCTTC. It specifies CASSESLDRRRQFF.

The V call is TRBV28, the J call TRBJ2-7; 12 positions match TRBD1. Germline V CDR1 and CDR2: MDHEN, SYDVKM. There are 16 residues in the CDR3. After removal of 6 bases from V and 2 bases from J, the junction contained 8 bases not matched to a gene. The CDR3 nucleotides are TGTGCCAGCAGCCCGGGCGGGACAGGGGGCCCCTACGAGCAGTACGTC. Encoded protein: CASSPGGTGGPYEQYV.

The J gene is TRBJ1-6, the V gene TRBV4-1; no clear D gene. Germline CDR1 MGHRA, CDR2 YSYEKL. V was clipped by 1 base and J by 7 bases, with 8 bases between them. The length of the CDR3 is 14 residues. The CDR3 protein is CASSQVNSNSPLHF. CDR3 DNA sequence: TGCGCCAGCAGCCAAGTAAACAGCAATTCACCCCTCCACTTT.

The V call is TRBV7-8, the J call TRBJ2-5; a weak D match, TRBD2 (6 bases). The V end was cut by 5 bases, the J end by 1 base, with 23 bases between. The CDR3 totals 18 residues. The germline gives CDR1 SGHVS, CDR2 FQNEAQ. The CDR3, as DNA: TGTGCCAGCAGCACCTACGCGCCACCCCGGGAGATCCAAGAGACCCAGTACTTC. It encodes CASSTYAPPREIQETQYF.

The chain couples TRBV4-3 to TRBJ2-1, with 11 bases matching TRBD2. Germline CDR1 is LGHNA and CDR2 is YSLEER. This CDR3 is 17 amino acids long. With V trimmed by 4 bases and J by 7 bases, 12 bases remained unmatched. In DNA, the CDR3 is TGCGCCAGCAGCCGAGGGGGACAGACTAGCGGGGTAAATGAGCAGTTCTTC. Translation: CASSRGGQTSGVNEQFF.

This clone was seen a handful of times. The CDR3 coding sequence is TGCGCCAGCACCAAAAGGAGAGAAGGTTGGACTGATAATTCACCCCTCCACTTT. Its protein is CASTKRREGWTDNSPLHF. The V and J genes are TRBV4-1 and TRBJ1-6, with no clear D. CDR3 length equals 18 residues. Germline V gene data show CDR1 as MGHRA and CDR2 as YSYEKL. The V gene lost 7 bases and the J gene lost 5 bases, with 24 bases spanning the gap.

The chain's CDR3 is CSVEVGAGGPDEQFF. In nucleotides, the CDR3 is TGCAGCGTTGAAGTCGGGGCGGGGGGCCCGGATGAGCAGTTCTTC. The genes are TRBV29-1 and TRBJ2-1, with TRBD2 matching 8 bases. The CDR3 runs 15 residues. Per the germline V gene, CDR1 is SQVTM and CDR2 is ANQGSEA. Trimming removed 1 base from V and 8 bases from J; junction bases left unmatched: 10.

This rearrangement joins TRBV29-1 to TRBJ1-6; possibly TRBD1 for D (6 bases). This CDR3 has 13 amino acids. CDR1 and CDR2 from the germline V gene are SQVTM and ANQGSEA. The CDR3 reads CAGGDSSNSPLHF. In DNA form, the CDR3 reads TGCGCTGGGGGCGATTCTTCCAATTCACCCCTCCACTTT. The full variable domain, in which reference TRBV29-1 and TRBJ1-6 provide the parts outside the CDR3, is SAVISQKPSRDICQRGTSLTIQCQVDSQVTMMFWYRQQPGQSLTLIATANQGSEATYESGFVIDKFPISRPNLTFSTLTVSNMSPEDSSIYLCAGGDSSNSPLHFGNGTRLTVT.

The rearrangement links TRBV7-2 to TRBJ2-3, with TRBD2 matching over 12 bases. Germline V gene data show CDR1 as SGHTA and CDR2 as FQGNSA. V lost 5 bases to trimming and J lost 0 bases; unmatched junction nucleotides: 6. The CDR3 totals 17 residues. The CDR3 protein is CASSPGTSGLSTDTQYF. The CDR3 region has the DNA TGTGCCAGCAGCCCCGGGACTAGCGGGCTTAGCACAGATACGCAGTATTTT.

This clone was seen once. This chain links TRBV5-1 with TRBJ1-6; TRBD1 matches 7 bases. V shed 4 bases and J 7 bases; nucleotides not matched to a gene: 5. The germline gives CDR1 SGHRS, CDR2 YFSETQ. This CDR3 has 14 amino acids. The CDR3 is CASSPPGGNSPLHF. The CDR3 nucleotides read TGCGCCAGCAGCCCACCAGGGGGGAATTCACCCCTCCACTTT. The complete variable domain, with remaining parts taken from reference TRBV5-1 and TRBJ1-6, reads KAGVTQTPRYLIKTRGQQVTLSCSPISGHRSVSWYQQTPGQGLQFLFEYFSETQRNKGNFPGRFSGRQFSNSRSEMNVSTLELGDSALYLCASSPPGGNSPLHFGNGTRLTVT.

The rearrangement links TRBV19 to TRBJ1-1, with a possible D match to TRBD1 (5 bases). The CDR3 spans 15 residues. Germline assignment: CDR1 LNHDA and CDR2 SQIVND (reference sequence). V was shortened by 5 bases and J by 1 base, with 14 bases between the two germline ends. The DNA of the CDR3 is TGTGCCAGTAGTCCCCCGCAGGGCACGAACACTGAAGCTTTCTTT. This translates into CASSPPQGTNTEAFF.

This chain uses TRBV2 with TRBJ2-7, with 10 bases lining up with TRBD1. V lost 5 bases, J lost 6 bases, and 7 bases stayed unmatched. The CDR3 runs to 14 residues. The germline CDR1 and CDR2 sequences are SNHLY and FYNNEI. The CDR3 nucleotides read TGTGCCAGCAGTCGGGACAGGGGCTCTGGCGAGCAGTACTTC. Translated, it gives CASSRDRGSGEQYF.